This TCR beta chain stems from a study of blood T cell repertoires in COVID-19. Overall study: The cDNA or gDNA used as material had been derived from T cells, B-cell-depleted T cells, or PBMCs.

Only in-frame clones appear in the TCRdb table, and some are missing; sequencing was by immunoSEQ multiplex PCR. In the table there are under 150,000 clones, 75% to 90% of which are singletons. Recovered status in Cohort 3 required two negative PCRs, clearance, or symptom resolution. The CDR3 has 15 amino acids. The V gene's germline CDR1 is SGDLS and CDR2 YYNGEE. The V and J ends lost 2 bases and 3 bases, in that order; junction bases with no gene match: 7. The sequenced material came from PBMCs or T cells enriched from blood (not recorded which). The sequence was collected from a woman in her forties or fifties who had recovered from COVID-19. V and J are TRBV9 and TRBJ1-2; 7 nucleotides align to TRBD1. The CDR3 here is CASSVQGETDYGYTF. Here the CDR3 DNA reads TGTGCCAGCAGCGTCCAGGGGGAGACAGACTATGGCTACACCTTC.